A single sample is the source of the 25 T cell receptor beta chains below, sequenced in a study of beta chain features in type 1 diabetes. Study-level findings and limits: When Type 1 diabetes patients were examined, their TCRB CDR3s proved moderately but significantly shorter in all four CD4+ subsets.

Their cognate antigens are unknown. cDNA synthesis used the whole RNA isolate, giving expressed TCRB sequences. The data were produced by immunoSEQ multiplex PCR, yet TCRdb's version contains in-frame clones alone and is incomplete. The sample records a few hundred thousand clones, roughly 17% being singletons. Sequencing was carried out using naive CD4+ T cells from blood. The receptors derive from a man younger than 40 with type 1 diabetes.

This clone turned up a few times. This rearrangement joins TRBV30 to TRBJ2-1, with unresolved D. Germline-derived CDR1 and CDR2 are GTSNPN and SVGIG (reference sequence). V was clipped by 0 bases and J by 9 bases, with 15 bases between them. CDR3 size: 14 residues. The CDR3 DNA reads TGTGCCTGGAGTGTACTGACTTTTATCGGTGAGCAGTTCTTC. Its translation: CAWSVLTFIGEQFF.

The rearrangement uses TRBV6-5 and TRBJ2-7; D is undetermined. V gave up 0 bases and J gave up 3 bases, with 9 bases separating them. Looked up from germline, CDR1 is MNHEY and CDR2 is SVGAGI. The CDR3 extends over 14 amino acids. The CDR3 DNA is TGTGCCAGCAGTTACTCTGGGCTGTTCTACGAGCAGTACTTC. This translates into CASSYSGLFYEQYF.

This clone was detected a few times. Other DNA sequences in this sample translate to the same CDR3. The V call is TRBV28, the J call TRBJ2-7, with no clear D. CDR1 is MDHEN and CDR2 is SYDVKM in the germline V gene. The V end was cut by 8 bases, the J end by 4 bases, with 6 bases between. The CDR3 is made up of 10 amino acids. CDR3 sequence: CASSLYEQYF. The CDR3 bases are TGTGCCAGCTCTCTTTACGAGCAGTACTTC. Filled out from reference TRBV28 and TRBJ2-7, the complete variable domain reads DVKVTQSSRYLVKRTGEKVFLECVQDMDHENMFWYRQDPGLGLRLIYFSYDVKMKEKGDIPEGYSVSREKKERFSLILESASTNQTSMYLCASSLYEQYFGPGTRLTVT.

This clone was seen a few times. The chain has TRBV9 and TRBJ2-7; 8 nucleotides align to TRBD1. Germline CDR1 reads SGDLS; CDR2 reads YYNGEE. The CDR3 spans 15 residues. With V trimmed by 0 bases and J by 0 bases, 2 bases remained unmatched. For the CDR3, the DNA is TGTGCCAGCAGCGTAGCTGGGACAGGCTCCTACGAGCAGTACTTC. It specifies CASSVAGTGSYEQYF.

This clone was recorded a few times. The chain combines TRBV29-1 with TRBJ2-1; possibly TRBD2 for D (5 bases). Germline V gives CDR1 SQVTM, CDR2 ANQGSEA. Trimming shortened V by 4 bases and J by 0 bases, and 13 bases separated the two germline ends. There are 15 residues in the CDR3. The CDR3 region is CSVGGERNSYNEQFF. The CDR3 region has the DNA TGCAGCGTTGGAGGCGAGCGGAACTCCTACAATGAGCAGTTCTTC.

The J gene is TRBJ2-7, the V gene TRBV28; D remains ambiguous. The V and J ends lost 5 bases and 2 bases respectively, with 7 bases between them. Germline CDR1 MDHEN, CDR2 SYDVKM. The CDR3 runs to 12 residues. The CDR3 DNA follows: TGTGCCAGCAGTGCCCTCACCTACGAGCAGTACTTC. Amino acids: CASSALTYEQYF.

On this clone: Other DNA sequences from this sample encode an identical CDR3 as well. V and J are TRBV7-9 and TRBJ2-3; D uncertain. This CDR3 comprises 12 residues. Germline CDR1 is SEHNR and CDR2 is FQNEAQ (reference sequence). Trimming removed 3 bases at V and 3 bases at J, with 4 bases between. In DNA, the CDR3 is TGTGCCAGCAGCTTCTCAACAGATACGCAGTATTTT. Protein product: CASSFSTDTQYF. The whole variable domain, filled in from reference TRBV7-9 and TRBJ2-3, reads DTGVSQNPRHKITKRGQNVTFRCDPISEHNRLYWYRQTLGQGPEFLTYFQNEAQLEKSRLLSDRFSAERPKGSFSTLEIQRTEQGDSAMYLCASSFSTDTQYFGPGTRLTVL.

This clone was observed a handful of times. J is TRBJ2-2 and V is TRBV29-1, with D perhaps matching TRBD1 or TRBD2 (5 bases each). V was pared by 7 bases and J by 1 base, with 10 bases between. Germline loops: CDR1 SQVTM, CDR2 ANQGSEA. The CDR3 is 13 residues long. The DNA of the CDR3 is TGCAGCGGGGGACCGCTGAACACCGGGGAGCTGTTTTTT. Translating gives CSGGPLNTGELFF.

This clone has only a few counts. CDR3 in amino acids: CASSYSTGTLDTQYF. The CDR3 bases are TGTGCCAGCAGTTACTCGACCGGGACATTAGATACGCAGTATTTT. This sequence joins TRBV6-5 and TRBJ2-3; a weak D match, TRBD1 (6 bases). The CDR3 spans 15 residues. Germline assignment: CDR1 MNHEY and CDR2 SVGAGI. The germline V and J ends were trimmed by 0 bases and 5 bases, with 12 bases remaining between them.

The genes are TRBV11-2 and TRBJ2-3; D gene ambiguous. Germline CDR1 reads SGHAT; CDR2 reads FQNNGV. CDR3 size: 16 residues. The V gene lost 5 bases and the J gene lost 1 base, with 16 bases spanning the gap. The CDR3 nucleotides are TGTGCCAGCAGCACCCTAGGTCCCAGTGGCACAGATACGCAGTATTTT. Its translation: CASSTLGPSGTDTQYF.

This chain connects TRBV28 to TRBJ2-7; the D is unclear. Trimming took off 3 bases at V and 0 bases at J, with 15 bases between the two ends. CDR3 size: 16 residues. In germline, CDR1 is MDHEN, CDR2 SYDVKM. CDR3 bases: TGTGCCAGCAGTTTCCGCCGGCTATCCTACTCCTACGAGCAGTACTTC. Translated: CASSFRRLSYSYEQYF.

The sample holds a few counts of this clone. V usage is TRBV6-5 and J usage is TRBJ2-7; 7 bases agree with TRBD2. The CDR3 has 14 residues. Germline CDR1 reads MNHEY; CDR2 reads SVGAGI. With 5 bases clipped from V and 3 bases from J, the junction kept 7 bases outside the gene matches. This chain's CDR3 is CASSPTSLGYEQYF. The CDR3 DNA reads as TGTGCCAGCAGTCCGACTAGCCTAGGCTACGAGCAGTACTTC.

The chain is built from TRBV9 and TRBJ2-1; perhaps TRBD1 as D (5 bases). The CDR3 length is 13 residues. Deletions cut 2 bases from V and 5 bases from J, with 8 bases between. From germline, CDR1 is SGDLS and CDR2 YYNGEE. CDR3 in DNA: TGTGCCAGCAGCGTGGGGCGCCACAATGAGCAGTTCTTC. Protein sequence: CASSVGRHNEQFF.

This clone was counted between two and nine times. The chain has TRBV28 and TRBJ2-5; D remains ambiguous. CDR3 length: 13 residues. CDR1 MDHEN and CDR2 SYDVKM come from the germline V gene. Trimming pared 6 bases from V and 5 bases from J, leaving 13 bases between. CDR3 amino acids: CASRRALRETQYF. The CDR3 DNA is TGTGCCAGCAGGAGAGCGTTGCGGGAGACCCAGTACTTC.

In its sample, this clone was seen a few times. The gene calls are TRBV5-4 and TRBJ2-3; D unresolved. Germline lookup yields CDR1 SGHNT and CDR2 YYREEE (reference sequence). V lost 5 bases to trimming and J lost 1 base, with 14 bases between them. The CDR3 is made up of 15 amino acids. The CDR3 is CASRSRTSGTDTQYF. CDR3 sequence (DNA): TGTGCCAGCAGATCCAGGACCTCCGGCACAGATACGCAGTATTTT.

This clone appeared a few times. V and J are TRBV6-6 and TRBJ2-4; the D gene is possibly TRBD2 (5 bases). The CDR3 sequence is 14 residues long. The V end was cut by 0 bases, the J end by 8 bases, with 11 bases between. The germline V gene has CDR1 MNHNY and CDR2 SVGAGI (reference sequence). CDR3 sequence reads: CASSYSKGADIQYF. The DNA of the CDR3 is TGTGCCAGCAGTTACTCGAAGGGAGCGGACATTCAGTACTTC.

This clone turned up a few times. This chain connects TRBV10-1 to TRBJ2-3, with 11 bases that match TRBD2. Germline V CDR1 and CDR2: WNHNN, SYGVQD (reference sequence). V gave up 2 bases and J gave up 3 bases; unmatched junction bases: 4. This CDR3 spans 16 amino acids. Here the CDR3 reads CASSESTSGRTDTQYF. CDR3 nucleotide sequence: TGCGCCAGCAGTGAGAGTACTAGCGGGAGAACAGATACGCAGTATTTT.

This clone was seen a few times. The chain couples TRBV15 to TRBJ2-5, with D possibly called TRBD1 or TRBD2 (5 bases each). The CDR3 sequence is 17 residues long. V lost 5 bases to trimming and J lost 5 bases, with 24 bases between them. Germline V CDR1 and CDR2: LNHNV, YYDKDF (reference sequence). CDR3 in amino acids: CATSGRAGTPGLETQYF. CDR3 sequence (DNA): TGTGCCACCAGCGGTAGAGCCGGGACGCCGGGTTTGGAGACCCAGTACTTC. The full variable domain, its missing parts supplied by reference TRBV15 and TRBJ2-5, is DAMVIQNPRYQVTQFGKPVTLSCSQTLNHNVMYWYQQKSSQAPKLLFHYYDKDFNNEADTPDNFQSRRPNTSFCFLDIRSPGLGDTAMYLCATSGRAGTPGLETQYFGPGTRLLVL.

This clone was seen a few times. CDR3: CASKLLRETQYF. CDR3 sequence (DNA): TGTGCCAGCAAGCTGCTGAGAGAGACCCAGTACTTC. The rearrangement joins TRBV2 to TRBJ2-5; D is uncertain. The V end lost 7 bases, the J end lost 4 bases, and 10 bases lay between the germline ends. The CDR3 totals 12 residues. Germline CDR1 reads SNHLY; CDR2 reads FYNNEI.

This chain uses TRBV6-5 with TRBJ2-4; TRBD1 aligns across 8 bases. CDR3 size: 13 residues. Germline CDR1 and CDR2: MNHEY and SVGAGI. V shed 6 bases, J shed 9 bases, and the junction held 7 bases outside the gene matches. The CDR3 DNA reads as TGTGCCAGCAGCCAGGGGGCTGCGAGCATTCAGTACTTC. Translating it yields CASSQGAASIQYF.

The V and J genes are TRBV2 and TRBJ1-1; D ambiguous. CDR1 is SNHLY and CDR2 is FYNNEI in the germline V gene. The V and J ends lost 6 bases and 0 bases respectively, with 14 bases between them. There are 15 residues in the CDR3. CDR3 sequence: CASSATSALNTEAFF. The CDR3, as DNA: TGTGCCAGCAGCGCCACCTCAGCGCTGAACACTGAAGCTTTCTTT. Full variable domain (rest looked up from reference TRBV2 and TRBJ1-1): EPEVTQTPSHQVTQMGQEVILRCVPISNHLYFYWYRQILGQKVEFLVSFYNNEISEKSEIFDDQFSVERPDGSNFTLKIRSTKLEDSAMYFCASSATSALNTEAFFGQGTRLTVV.

The rearrangement uses TRBV27 and TRBJ2-6; D call uncertain. Per germline, CDR1 MNHEY and CDR2 SMNVEV (reference sequence). The CDR3 runs to 13 residues. V lost 7 bases, J lost 0 bases, and 4 bases lay in between. In DNA form, the CDR3 reads TGTGCCAGCACCAGCTCTGGGGCCAACGTCCTGACTTTC. Amino acid sequence: CASTSSGANVLTF.

This clone turned up a few times. V is TRBV7-9 and J is TRBJ2-3; D gene uncertain. The CDR3 totals 15 residues. Trimming shortened V by 1 base and J by 2 bases, and 10 bases separated the two germline ends. The germline CDR1 and CDR2 sequences are SEHNR and FQNEAQ (reference sequence). The CDR3 DNA reads as TGTGCCAGCAGCTTAGTTTCAGCGTTCACAGATACGCAGTATTTT. Translating it yields CASSLVSAFTDTQYF.

The rearrangement links TRBV6-1 to TRBJ2-4; unclear D gene. Germline V gene lookup returns CDR1 MNHNS and CDR2 SASEGT. V was shortened by 8 bases and J by 0 bases, with 8 bases between the two germline ends. The CDR3 runs 13 residues. CDR3: CASGKVAKNIQYF. The CDR3 nucleotides read TGTGCCAGCGGTAAGGTAGCCAAAAACATTCAGTACTTC.

The CDR3 is CATSRDVNGDTEAFF. The CDR3 DNA follows: TGTGCCACCAGCAGAGATGTCAACGGGGACACTGAAGCTTTCTTT. The chain links TRBV15 to TRBJ1-1; D gene uncertain. The CDR3 has 15 residues. V lost 0 bases to trimming and J lost 3 bases, with 11 bases between them. CDR1 and CDR2 from the germline V gene are LNHNV and YYDKDF (reference sequence).